This T cell receptor (beta chain) was retrieved from a study of early T cells in non-severe SARS-CoV-2 infection. Study context: Sequenced bulk RNA came from whole blood that was unsorted, and chains were unpaired.

Turning to this clonotype: The antigen remains undetermined.

General study results and limits: VDJdb-based annotation leaned toward anti-spike CD8 responses and missed private and CD4 specificities.

Unique molecular identifiers were affixed to single, distinct cDNA molecules. MiXCR, run by TCRdb on the 5' RACE reads, gives a single entry per CDR3 protein. The sample lists 70,000 or so distinct CDR3 sequences, roughly 13% occurring once. This CDR3 is built from 15 residues. Trimming removed 6 bases from V and 3 bases from J; junction bases left unmatched: 5. The sample taken for sequencing was whole blood. The chain is built from TRBV12-3 or TRBV12-4 and TRBJ2-2; 9 nucleotides agree with TRBD1. The source of this sequence is an adult who was a healthcare worker with PCR-confirmed SARS-CoV-2 infection or an uninfected control (not recorded which). Written as DNA, the CDR3 is TGTGCCAGCAGGGGGACAGGGCGTGACACCGGGGAGCTGTTTTTT. Its translation is CASRGTGRDTGELFF.